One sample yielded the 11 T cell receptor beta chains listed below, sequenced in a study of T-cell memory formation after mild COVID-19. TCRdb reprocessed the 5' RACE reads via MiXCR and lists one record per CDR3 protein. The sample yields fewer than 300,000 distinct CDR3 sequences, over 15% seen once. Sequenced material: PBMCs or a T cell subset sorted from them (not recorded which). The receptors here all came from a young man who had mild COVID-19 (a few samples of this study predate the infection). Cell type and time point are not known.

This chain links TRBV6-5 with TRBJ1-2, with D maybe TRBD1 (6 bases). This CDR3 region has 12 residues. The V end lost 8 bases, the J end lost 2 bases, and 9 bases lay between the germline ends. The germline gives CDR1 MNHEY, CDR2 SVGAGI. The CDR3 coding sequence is TGTGCCAGCGGTGACAGGAACTATGGCTACACCTTC. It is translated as CASGDRNYGYTF.

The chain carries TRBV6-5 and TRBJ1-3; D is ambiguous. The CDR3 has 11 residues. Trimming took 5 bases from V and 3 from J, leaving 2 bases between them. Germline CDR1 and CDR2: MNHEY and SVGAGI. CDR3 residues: CASSGGNTIYF. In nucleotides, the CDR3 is TGTGCCAGCAGTGGTGGAAACACCATATATTTT.

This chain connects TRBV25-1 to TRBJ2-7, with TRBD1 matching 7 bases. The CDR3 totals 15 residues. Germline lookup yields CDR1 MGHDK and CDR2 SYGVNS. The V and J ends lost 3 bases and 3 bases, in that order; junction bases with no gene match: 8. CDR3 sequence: CASSDPWDSYYEQYF. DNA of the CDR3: TGTGCCAGCAGTGATCCGTGGGACAGCTACTACGAGCAGTACTTC.

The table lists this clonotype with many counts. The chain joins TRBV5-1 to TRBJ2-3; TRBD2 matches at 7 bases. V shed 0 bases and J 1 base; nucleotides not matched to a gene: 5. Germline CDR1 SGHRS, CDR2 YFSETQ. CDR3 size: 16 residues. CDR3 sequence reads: CASSLAMAGGTDTQYF. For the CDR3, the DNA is TGCGCCAGCAGCTTGGCCATGGCGGGGGGCACAGATACGCAGTATTTT.

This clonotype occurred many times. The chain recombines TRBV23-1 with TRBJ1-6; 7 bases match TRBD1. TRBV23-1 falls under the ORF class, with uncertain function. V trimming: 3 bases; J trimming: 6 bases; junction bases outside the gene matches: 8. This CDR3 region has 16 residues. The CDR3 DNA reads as TGCGCCAGCAGTCAGGCGGGACAGCAGGTTAATTCACCCCTCCACTTT. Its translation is CASSQAGQQVNSPLHF.

The CDR3 DNA reads as TGTGCCAGCAGTGGGGGACAGGGTGGTGAAAAACTGTTTTTT. Residues: CASSGGQGGEKLFF. The V call is TRBV6-1, the J call TRBJ1-4; 9 nucleotides agree with TRBD1. CDR3 length: 14 amino acids. The junction had 4 bases not matched to a gene; V was cut back by 4 bases and J by 7 bases. Germline V gene data show CDR1 as MNHNS and CDR2 as SASEGT.

The CDR3 nucleotides read TGTGCCAGCAGCTTAGACTTTGAGCAGTTCTTC. This gives the protein CASSLDFEQFF. The chain links TRBV11-2 to TRBJ2-1; D is ambiguous. This CDR3 is 11 amino acids long. V was shortened by 0 bases and J by 9 bases, with 3 bases between the two germline ends. Per the germline V gene, CDR1 is SGHAT and CDR2 is FQNNGV.

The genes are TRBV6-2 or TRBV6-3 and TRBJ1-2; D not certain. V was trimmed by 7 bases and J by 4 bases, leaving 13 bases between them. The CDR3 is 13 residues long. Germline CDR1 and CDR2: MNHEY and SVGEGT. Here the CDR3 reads CASTPFELYGYTF. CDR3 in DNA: TGTGCCAGCACCCCGTTTGAACTCTATGGCTACACCTTC.

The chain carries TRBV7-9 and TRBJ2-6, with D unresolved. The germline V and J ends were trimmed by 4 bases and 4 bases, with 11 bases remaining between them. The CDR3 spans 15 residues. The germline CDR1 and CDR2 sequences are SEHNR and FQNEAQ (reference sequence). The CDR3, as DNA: TGTGCCAGCAGCTCCTCCCCCCGGGGGGCCAACGTCCTGACTTTC. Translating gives CASSSSPRGANVLTF.

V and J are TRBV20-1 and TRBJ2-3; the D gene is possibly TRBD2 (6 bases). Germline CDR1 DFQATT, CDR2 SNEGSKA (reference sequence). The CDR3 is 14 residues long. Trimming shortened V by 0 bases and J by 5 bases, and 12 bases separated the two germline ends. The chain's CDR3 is CSARDQAGIDTQYF. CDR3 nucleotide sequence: TGCAGTGCTAGAGATCAGGCGGGGATAGATACGCAGTATTTT.

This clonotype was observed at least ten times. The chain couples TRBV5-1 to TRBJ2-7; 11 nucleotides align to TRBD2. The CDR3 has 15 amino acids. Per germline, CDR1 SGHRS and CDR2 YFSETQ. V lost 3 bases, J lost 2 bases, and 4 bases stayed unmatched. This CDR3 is CASSSGTSGAYEQYV. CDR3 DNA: TGCGCCAGCAGCTCCGGGACTAGCGGAGCCTACGAGCAGTACGTC.